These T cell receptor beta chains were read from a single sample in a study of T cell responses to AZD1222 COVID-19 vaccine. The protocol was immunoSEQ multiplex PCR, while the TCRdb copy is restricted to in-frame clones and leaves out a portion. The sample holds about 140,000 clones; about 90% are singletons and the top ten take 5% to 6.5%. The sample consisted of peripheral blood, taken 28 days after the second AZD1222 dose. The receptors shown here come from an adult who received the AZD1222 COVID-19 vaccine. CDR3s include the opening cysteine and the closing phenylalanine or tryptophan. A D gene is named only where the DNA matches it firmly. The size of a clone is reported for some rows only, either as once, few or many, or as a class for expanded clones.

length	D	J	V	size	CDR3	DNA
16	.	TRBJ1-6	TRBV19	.	CASSKRTETYNSPLHF	TGTGCCAGTAGTAAGAGGACAGAAACCTATAATTCACCCCTCCACTTT
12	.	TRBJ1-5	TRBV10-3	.	CAIRDSNQPQHF	TGTGCCATCAGGGATAGCAATCAGCCCCAGCATTTT
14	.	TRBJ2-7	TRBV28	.	CASRVGGVEYEQYF	TGTGCCAGCCGCGTTGGGGGAGTGGAGTACGAGCAGTACTTC
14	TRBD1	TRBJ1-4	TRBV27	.	CASSLAGDRGKLFF	TGTGCCAGCAGTCTCGCCGGTGACAGGGGTAAACTGTTTTTT
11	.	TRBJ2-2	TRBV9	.	CASSEAGELFF	TGTGCCAGCAGCGAAGCCGGGGAGCTGTTTTTT
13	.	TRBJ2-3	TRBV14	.	CASSQARVYTQYF	TGTGCCAGCAGCCAAGCCAGAGTCTATACGCAGTATTTT
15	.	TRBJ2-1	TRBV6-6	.	CASWRQDGSYNEQFF	TGTGCCAGCTGGAGGCAGGACGGCTCCTACAATGAGCAGTTCTTC
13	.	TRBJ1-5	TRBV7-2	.	CASSLPAFQPQHF	TGTGCCAGCAGCTTACCCGCTTTCCAGCCCCAGCATTTT
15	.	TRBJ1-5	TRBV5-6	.	CASSLRGSSNQPQHF	TGTGCCAGCAGCTTGCGGGGATCGAGCAATCAGCCCCAGCATTTT
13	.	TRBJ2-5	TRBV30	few	CAWSTDFQETQYF	TGTGCCTGGAGTACCGACTTCCAAGAGACCCAGTACTTC
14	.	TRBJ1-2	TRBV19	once	CASYNPGSNYGYTF	TGTGCCAGTTACAACCCGGGCTCTAACTATGGCTACACCTTC
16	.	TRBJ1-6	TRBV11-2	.	CASSLRFGGQDSPLHF	TGTGCCAGCAGCTTAAGGTTTGGGGGCCAGGATTCACCCCTCCACTTT
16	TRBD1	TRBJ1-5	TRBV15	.	CATSTTTGKSNQPQHF	TGTGCCACCAGCACCACGACAGGGAAGAGCAATCAGCCCCAGCATTTT
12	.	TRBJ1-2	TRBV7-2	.	CASRGENYGYTF	TGTGCCAGCAGGGGGGAGAACTATGGCTACACCTTC
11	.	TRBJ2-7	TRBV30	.	CAWKTGLEQYF	TGTGCCTGGAAAACAGGACTCGAGCAGTACTTC
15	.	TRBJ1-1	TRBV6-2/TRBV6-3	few	CASSPGGMGDSEAFF	TGTGCCAGCAGTCCCGGGGGTATGGGGGACTCTGAAGCTTTCTTT